This T cell receptor (beta chain) was found in a study of metastatic and nonmetastatic thyroid tumors. There are many counts of this clone. The conserved phenylalanine or tryptophan is not found at the CDR3 terminus, so this likely reflects a read error. TCRdb reprocessed the PCR reads via MiXCR. The data hold around 30,000 clones, with 20% to 25% observed a single time. The CDR3 runs to 14 residues. V was pared by 0 bases and J by 3 bases, with 8 bases between. Germline-derived CDR1 and CDR2 are SEHNR and FQNEAQ (reference sequence). Every patient underwent thyroid surgery untreated. This TCR came from a male donor with papillary thyroid cancer or a benign thyroid nodule (not recorded which). Some clones in this sample may be carry-over from other donors' samples. The sample comprised tumor tissue. The chain recombines TRBV7-9 with TRBJ2-5, with a possible D match to TRBD1 (7 bases). CDR3 residues: CASSLARGEETQYV. The CDR3 DNA reads as TGTGCCAGCAGCTTAGCCAGGGGGGAAGAGACCCAGTACGTC.